Shown below are 8 T cell receptor beta chains from a single sample sequenced in a study of OX40 agonist ivuxolimab in advanced cancers. Sequencing used immunoSEQ multiplex PCR; TCRdb keeps in-frame clones, though not all of them. The sample has around 50,000 clones; 85% to 95% are singletons. The sequencing used CD4+ or CD8+ T cells sorted from blood, collected in a trial of the OX40 agonist ivuxolimab. Receptors were obtained from an adult with an advanced solid tumor such as melanoma, head and neck, liver or kidney cancer.

This clone was observed a single time. V and J are TRBV4-1 and TRBJ2-7, with no clear D. CDR3 length: 17 residues. Looked up from germline, CDR1 is MGHRA and CDR2 is YSYEKL. Trimming shortened V by 0 bases and J by 0 bases, and 15 bases separated the two germline ends. The chain's CDR3 is CASSQETWGYSSYEQYF. CDR3 nucleotide sequence: TGCGCCAGCAGCCAAGAGACCTGGGGTTATAGCTCCTACGAGCAGTACTTC.

CDR3 in DNA: TGTGCCAGCAGTTTCGGACTAGCGGGAGAGGTGGAGACCCAGTACTTC. Translating gives CASSFGLAGEVETQYF. The rearrangement links TRBV6-5 to TRBJ2-5, with 13 bases that match TRBD2. The CDR3 consists of 16 residues. Trimming took 4 bases from V and 5 from J; bases not matched to a gene: 7. The V gene's germline CDR1 is MNHEY and CDR2 SVGAGI.

The chain uses TRBV19 and TRBJ1-2; no clear D. In germline, CDR1 is LNHDA, CDR2 SQIVND (reference sequence). This CDR3 has 11 amino acids. Trimming left V 4 bases short and J 4 bases short, with 4 bases between. The CDR3 reads CASSRSYGYTF. The CDR3 DNA reads TGTGCCAGTAGTAGGAGCTATGGCTACACCTTC.

This sequence joins TRBV29-1 and TRBJ1-1, with no clear D. This CDR3 spans 13 amino acids. Germline V gives CDR1 SQVTM, CDR2 ANQGSEA. V was shortened by 2 bases and J by 3 bases, with 10 bases between the two germline ends. The CDR3 nucleotides read TGCAGCGTTGAAATGGGGTTGGACACTGAAGCTTTCTTT. Translation gives CSVEMGLDTEAFF.

The chain joins TRBV27 to TRBJ2-1; unclear D gene. Germline-derived CDR1 and CDR2 are MNHEY and SMNVEV (reference sequence). This CDR3 contains 13 residues. V shed 2 bases and J shed 5 bases, with 7 bases lying between them. The CDR3 DNA sequence: TGTGCCAGCAGTTTAGACACCGACAATGAGCAGTTCTTC. As protein: CASSLDTDNEQFF.

This clone was found once. CDR3 in DNA: TGTGCCTGGAGCGAAACTTCTACCCCCTACGAGCAGTACTTC. Translated: CAWSETSTPYEQYF. V gene TRBV30 combines with J gene TRBJ2-7; D uncertain. V lost 3 bases and J 2 bases, leaving 14 bases between the germline ends. The V gene's germline CDR1 is GTSNPN and CDR2 SVGIG (reference sequence). This CDR3 is 14 amino acids long.

Here the CDR3 reads CASSLVGSTYEQYF. Here the CDR3 DNA reads TGTGCCAGCAGCTTGGTCGGCAGCACCTACGAGCAGTACTTC. The chain has TRBV5-4 and TRBJ2-7; D gene ambiguous. Between the trimmed V and J ends, which lost 0 bases and 2 bases, there was a span of 9 bases. Germline CDR1 is SGHNT and CDR2 is YYREEE (reference sequence). CDR3 length: 14 residues.

This chain links TRBV2 with TRBJ2-1; D might be TRBD2 (5 bases). Trimming stripped 0 bases from V and 4 bases from J, with 7 bases between. The CDR3 sequence is 14 residues long. In germline, CDR1 is SNHLY, CDR2 FYNNEI. CDR3 amino acids: CASSEATIYNEQFF. The CDR3 DNA sequence: TGTGCCAGCAGTGAAGCGACTATTTACAATGAGCAGTTCTTC.